This T cell receptor (beta chain) is from a study of Ad26.COV2.S vaccination and SARS-CoV-2 variants. The treatment: 19 received Ad26.COV2.S at low or high dose, single or two shots; five or six received placebo; per-sample allocation not given. All samples were drawn on day 63, counting from the first vaccine or placebo injection. Sequenced by immunoSEQ multiplex PCR; TCRdb stores in-frame clones only, minus some. The profile shows fewer than 900,000 clones, 80% to 90% of them singletons. Trimming pared 2 bases from V and 12 bases from J, leaving 15 bases between. In germline, CDR1 is GTSNPN, CDR2 SVGIG (reference sequence). This CDR3 contains 12 residues.

Source: peripheral blood, taken in a trial of Ad26.COV2.S vaccine versus placebo. V is TRBV30 and J is TRBJ2-3; D not certain. This receptor was taken from a person aged 18-60 years who received the Ad26.COV2.S COVID-19 vaccine or a placebo. The CDR3 sequence is CAWSPHSRPQYF. The CDR3 coding sequence is TGTGCCTGGAGTCCACACTCAAGGCCCCAGTATTTT.